Presented here are 30 T cell receptor beta chains from one specimen sequenced in a study of T cell repertoires in cytomegalovirus infection. For these receptors, no antigen is known. TCRdb fed the reads into MiXCR, producing one record per CDR3 protein. The sample contains some 800,000 distinct CDR3 sequences, over 25% of which appear only once. Sequenced here: cultured CD8+ T cells from PBMCs, sampled from culture after CMV antigen stimulation. The receptors stem from a human donor in good health (CMV status not recorded). Some clones in this sample may be carry-over from other donors' samples.

This clonotype turned up a few times. V gene TRBV19 combines with J gene TRBJ1-1; D unresolved. V was pared by 3 bases and J by 0 bases, with 5 bases between. This CDR3 spans 13 amino acids. Per the germline V gene, CDR1 is LNHDA and CDR2 is SQIVND (reference sequence). For the CDR3, the DNA is TGTGCCAGTAGTATGTACATGAACACTGAAGCTTTCTTT. Protein sequence: CASSMYMNTEAFF.

This clonotype was found many times. This chain connects TRBV7-9 to TRBJ1-1; D call uncertain. This CDR3 has 14 residues. CDR1 is SEHNR and CDR2 is FQNEAQ in the germline V gene (reference sequence). Trimming removed 1 base from V and 9 bases from J, with 15 bases in between. CDR3 coding DNA: TGTGCCAGCAGCTTAGAAGGCGCGGCAGCACAAGCTTTCTTT. Amino acids: CASSLEGAAAQAFF.

This clonotype was picked up many times. The rearrangement uses TRBV7-2 and TRBJ1-2; D may be TRBD1 (6 bases). This CDR3 comprises 10 residues. Germline V gene lookup returns CDR1 SGHTA and CDR2 FQGNSA. Trimming took 3 bases from V and 14 from J, leaving 10 bases between them. In DNA form, the CDR3 reads TGTGCCAGCAGCTTCAGGGGCCGGACCTTC. Its protein is CASSFRGRTF.

The chain recombines TRBV6-1 with TRBJ1-1; D remains ambiguous. The CDR3 runs 12 residues. V was clipped by 4 bases and J by 5 bases, with 8 bases between them. Germline values: CDR1 MNHNS, CDR2 SASEGT. The CDR3 DNA is TGTGCCAGCAGTGCCATAGGAACTGAAGCTTTCTTT. This encodes CASSAIGTEAFF.

The V gene is TRBV4-2, the J gene TRBJ2-3, with D possibly being TRBD2 (5 bases). V was cut by 1 base and J by 2 bases, with 16 bases left in between. The CDR3 extends over 17 amino acids. The germline gives CDR1 LGHNA, CDR2 YNFKEQ. The CDR3: CASSQGTRLASTDTQYF. As DNA, the CDR3 is TGTGCCAGCAGCCAAGGGACTCGACTGGCTTCCACAGATACGCAGTATTTT.

The chain joins TRBV10-3 to TRBJ2-3; the D is unclear. Trimming took 3 bases from V and 5 from J, leaving 6 bases between them. CDR1 is ENHRY and CDR2 is SYGVKD in the germline V gene. This CDR3 region has 12 residues. CDR3 nucleotide sequence: TGTGCCATCAGTGAAGAGATAGATACGCAGTATTTT. It specifies CAISEEIDTQYF.

This clonotype was counted only a few times. The V call is TRBV7-3, the J call TRBJ2-2; D tentatively reads TRBD1 or TRBD2 (5 bases each). V gave up 5 bases and J gave up 3 bases, with 22 bases separating them. CDR3 length equals 18 residues. Germline V gene sequence: CDR1 SGHTA, CDR2 FQGTGA. The CDR3 DNA reads TGTGCCAGCAGCCACCCTCGTGATGTCCAGGGAGACACCGGGGAGCTGTTTTTT. Protein sequence: CASSHPRDVQGDTGELFF.

This clonotype was picked up many times. The CDR3 DNA follows: TGTGCCAGCAGCCGACAATACGAGCAGTACTTC. It specifies CASSRQYEQYF. The chain joins TRBV12-3 or TRBV12-4 to TRBJ2-7; D gene ambiguous. V was clipped by 6 bases and J by 4 bases, with 7 bases between them. The CDR3 is 11 residues long.

Many counts were recorded for this clonotype. J is TRBJ1-1 and V is TRBV7-9, with D possibly TRBD1 on 5 matching bases. Germline V gene data show CDR1 as SEHNR and CDR2 as FQNEAQ (reference sequence). V lost 8 bases, J lost 7 bases, and 14 bases lay in between. The CDR3 consists of 12 residues. For the CDR3, the DNA is TGTGCCAGCGAGCTTACAGGAGTTGAAGCTTTCTTT. Translation gives CASELTGVEAFF.

This clonotype was observed a handful of times. The chain has TRBV12-5 and TRBJ1-2, with D maybe TRBD1 (5 bases). From germline, CDR1 is LGHNT and CDR2 FRNRAP. The CDR3 is 14 residues long. Trimming took off 0 bases at V and 6 bases at J, with 11 bases between the two ends. CDR3 amino acids: CASGLVPGIDGYTF. The CDR3 nucleotides are TGTGCTAGTGGTTTGGTACCAGGGATCGATGGCTACACCTTC.

CDR3 DNA: TGTGCCAGCAGCCCTGGGACAGATCCTAACTATGGCTACACCTTC. Translation gives CASSPGTDPNYGYTF. V usage is TRBV7-6 and J usage is TRBJ1-2; 7 bases are a match to TRBD1. Germline V gene sequence: CDR1 SGHVS, CDR2 FNYEAQ. This CDR3 is built from 15 residues. The V and J ends lost 5 bases and 0 bases, in that order; junction bases with no gene match: 6.

The gene calls are TRBV5-4 and TRBJ2-1; 8 nucleotides line up with TRBD1. The germline CDR1 and CDR2 sequences are SGHNT and YYREEE (reference sequence). Trimming at V came to 0 bases and at J to 9 bases, leaving 2 bases not matched to a gene. The CDR3 is 13 residues long. CDR3 region: CASSLGQGIEQFF. CDR3 DNA: TGTGCCAGCAGCTTGGGACAGGGGATTGAGCAGTTCTTC.

The chain is built from TRBV7-9 and TRBJ1-4; D is perhaps TRBD1 (6 bases). The CDR3 covers 14 residues. CDR1 is SEHNR, CDR2 FQNEAQ, per germline (reference sequence). The ends were cut back, 2 bases at V and 5 bases at J, with 9 bases in the middle. The CDR3 is CASSLRQENEKLFF. CDR3 DNA: TGTGCCAGCAGCTTACGACAGGAGAATGAAAAACTGTTTTTT.

This sequence joins TRBV6-5 and TRBJ2-1; TRBD2 is a possible D gene (5 bases). Germline lookup yields CDR1 MNHEY and CDR2 SVGAGI. This CDR3 has 15 amino acids. Trimming removed 0 bases from V and 4 bases from J, with 10 bases in between. Here the CDR3 DNA reads TGTGCCAGCAGTTACTCGAGGGAATTATACAATGAGCAGTTCTTC. Translation: CASSYSRELYNEQFF.

This clonotype showed up just a few times. This sequence joins TRBV6-1 and TRBJ2-3, with 14 bases lining up with TRBD2. Germline-derived CDR1 and CDR2 are MNHNS and SASEGT. Trimming took 2 bases from V and 3 from J; bases not matched to a gene: 10. The CDR3 consists of 19 residues. DNA of the CDR3: TGTGCCAGCAGTGAACCGGGACTAGCGGGGGTCAGGGAAACAGATACGCAGTATTTT. It codes for CASSEPGLAGVRETDTQYF.

The J gene is TRBJ2-5, the V gene TRBV9; TRBD1 matches 7 bases. The V gene's germline CDR1 is SGDLS and CDR2 YYNGEE. This CDR3 is 15 amino acids long. The J segment lost 3 bases and the V segment lost 4 bases, leaving 9 bases of the junction unmatched. DNA for the CDR3: TGTGCCAGCAGCTTCCATCAAGACAGGGAAGAGACCCAGTACTTC. Translation gives CASSFHQDREETQYF.

This chain joins TRBV6-2 or TRBV6-3 and TRBJ1-1; D is perhaps TRBD1 (5 bases). V dropped 2 bases and J dropped 0 bases, with 7 bases sitting between them. The CDR3 is 14 amino acids. In germline, CDR1 is MNHEY, CDR2 SVGEGT. CDR3 sequence (DNA): TGTGCCAGCAGTTACACGGGGCTGAACACTGAAGCTTTCTTT. Residues: CASSYTGLNTEAFF.

V is TRBV20-1 and J is TRBJ2-7; no definite D call. The CDR3 spans 14 residues. The ends were cut back, 0 bases at V and 0 bases at J, with 9 bases in the middle. Germline assignment: CDR1 DFQATT and CDR2 SNEGSKA (reference sequence). The CDR3 spells CSARDSRVSYEQYF. CDR3 nucleotide sequence: TGCAGTGCTAGAGATTCAAGGGTCTCCTACGAGCAGTACTTC.

This chain connects TRBV15 to TRBJ1-1, with a tentative D call TRBD1 (5 bases). The CDR3 is 16 amino acids. Germline V gene sequence: CDR1 LNHNV, CDR2 YYDKDF (reference sequence). The V and J ends lost 4 bases and 6 bases respectively, with 21 bases between them. In DNA form, the CDR3 reads TGTGCCACCAGCACGACCTGGGACGGTGAAATGGCTGAAGCTTTCTTT. Translation: CATSTTWDGEMAEAFF.

The gene calls are TRBV14 and TRBJ2-2; D is tentatively TRBD1 or TRBD2 (5 bases each). Germline V CDR1 and CDR2: SGHDN, FVKESK. V was pared by 5 bases and J by 9 bases, with 16 bases between. This CDR3 has 14 residues. CDR3 in amino acids: CASSYRSGGRELFF. The CDR3 DNA sequence: TGTGCCAGCAGCTACAGGTCCGGCGGGCGGGAGCTGTTTTTT.

The rearrangement uses TRBV5-5 and TRBJ1-1, with a possible D match to TRBD1 (6 bases). Germline CDR1 SGHKS, CDR2 YYEKEE (reference sequence). The V end lost 0 bases, the J end lost 5 bases, and 17 bases lay between the germline ends. This CDR3 is 16 amino acids long. The CDR3: CASSLVTGGGGTEAFF. The CDR3 DNA sequence: TGTGCCAGCAGCTTGGTCACTGGAGGGGGTGGAACTGAAGCTTTCTTT.

This clonotype was seen a single time. V gene TRBV25-1 combines with J gene TRBJ2-3; D might be TRBD2 (5 bases). The CDR3 extends over 15 amino acids. V lost 1 base to trimming and J lost 4 bases, with 12 bases between them. Looked up from germline, CDR1 is MGHDK and CDR2 is SYGVNS. CDR3 coding DNA: TGTGCCAGCAGTGAATCGCAGGAGGAATCAGATACGCAGTATTTT. Protein: CASSESQEESDTQYF.

The chain couples TRBV2 to TRBJ2-7; 9 bases match TRBD2. This CDR3 region has 15 residues. The V gene end was trimmed by 3 bases and the J gene end by 2 bases; junction bases not matched to a gene: 5. Germline CDR1 and CDR2: SNHLY and FYNNEI. The CDR3 bases are TGTGCCAGCAGTGATGAGCGGGGGGCGACCTACGAGCAGTACGTC. Translation gives CASSDERGATYEQYV.

This clonotype was found a few times. The chain uses TRBV7-9 and TRBJ2-7; D may be TRBD1 or TRBD2 (5 bases each). This CDR3 comprises 10 residues. V shed 6 bases and J shed 12 bases, with 12 bases lying between them. CDR1 is SEHNR and CDR2 is FQNEAQ in the germline V gene (reference sequence). CDR3 nucleotide sequence: TGTGCCAGCAGTTCCGGGACGCTGTACTTC. Amino acids: CASSSGTLYF.

The V and J genes are TRBV20-1 and TRBJ1-1; TRBD1 agrees at 10 bases. Germline lookup yields CDR1 DFQATT and CDR2 SNEGSKA (reference sequence). The CDR3 spans 14 residues. V was pared by 3 bases and J by 4 bases, with 5 bases of the junction left unmatched. The CDR3 sequence is CSARGTGVGTEAFF. The CDR3, as DNA: TGCAGTGCTAGGGGGACAGGGGTGGGCACTGAAGCTTTCTTT.

V usage is TRBV19 and J usage is TRBJ1-1; D might be TRBD1 (6 bases). This CDR3 region has 14 residues. Germline V gives CDR1 LNHDA, CDR2 SQIVND (reference sequence). The V and J ends lost 6 bases and 5 bases respectively, with 16 bases between them. CDR3 protein: CASSPGGPGTEAFF. Here the CDR3 DNA reads TGTGCCAGTAGCCCCGGGGGGCCGGGAACTGAAGCTTTCTTT. Based on the CDR3 plus reference TRBV19 and TRBJ1-1, the full variable domain is DGGITQSPKYLFRKEGQNVTLSCEQNLNHDAMYWYRQDPGQGLRLIYYSQIVNDFQKGDIAEGYSVSREKKESFPLTVTSAQKNPTAFYLCASSPGGPGTEAFFGQGTRLTVV.

This clonotype was counted a few times. This chain links TRBV10-3 with TRBJ2-7; 10 bases line up with TRBD1. J gave up 4 bases and V 6 bases, and 9 bases lay outside the gene matches. The CDR3 spans 15 residues. Germline-derived CDR1 and CDR2 are ENHRY and SYGVKD. Here the CDR3 DNA reads TGTGCCATCAGAACCGGGACAGGGGACCCATACGAGCAGTACTTC. Translating it yields CAIRTGTGDPYEQYF.

The J gene is TRBJ1-3, the V gene TRBV19; D unresolved. CDR3 length: 15 residues. Trimming shortened V by 5 bases and J by 0 bases, and 11 bases separated the two germline ends. Germline V CDR1 and CDR2: LNHDA, SQIVND (reference sequence). CDR3 residues: CASSSSGFSGNTIYF. The DNA of the CDR3 is TGTGCCAGTAGTTCCTCCGGGTTCTCTGGAAACACCATATATTTT.

This chain uses TRBV27 with TRBJ1-1; D unclear. V was pared by 6 bases and J by 4 bases, with 9 bases between. The CDR3 length is 12 residues. Germline assignment: CDR1 MNHEY and CDR2 SMNVEV (reference sequence). The CDR3 loop reads CASRKSLTEAFF. CDR3 in DNA: TGTGCCAGCAGAAAGAGCCTCACTGAAGCTTTCTTT.

This clonotype occurred a few times. The chain joins TRBV29-1 to TRBJ2-5, with a weak D call TRBD2 (5 bases). Trimming removed 7 bases from V and 14 bases from J, with 14 bases in between. The CDR3 sequence is 9 residues long. Germline loops: CDR1 SQVTM, CDR2 ANQGSEA. This CDR3 is CSDGLYNYF. The CDR3 DNA reads as TGCAGCGATGGACTCTACAACTACTTC.